These 10 T cell receptor beta chains originate from one sample sequenced in a study of cytomegalovirus exposure and HLA in healthy donors. PCR employed 60 Vbeta and 13 Jbeta primers. Clones were read by immunoSEQ multiplex PCR, and TCRdb kept only the in-frame ones, dropping some. Of roughly 150,000 clones in the sample, roughly 72% were seen once. Sample: PBMCs. The receptors shown here come from a man in his forties or fifties in good health and CMV-seronegative.

The V call is TRBV6-5, the J call TRBJ1-2; D remains unclear. CDR3 length equals 13 residues. Per the germline V gene, CDR1 is MNHEY and CDR2 is SVGAGI. V was cut by 4 bases and J by 5 bases, with 11 bases left in between. The CDR3 here is CASSFEQRYGYTF. In DNA, the CDR3 is TGTGCCAGCAGTTTCGAACAGCGGTATGGCTACACCTTC.

The genes are TRBV5-1 and TRBJ1-2; D gene unclear. V was clipped by 4 bases and J by 6 bases, with 16 bases between them. Germline CDR1 is SGHRS and CDR2 is YFSETQ. The CDR3 spans 14 residues. CDR3 in amino acids: CASSVTGILDGYTF. DNA of the CDR3: TGCGCCAGCAGCGTGACGGGAATATTGGATGGCTACACCTTC.

The V and J genes are TRBV7-2 and TRBJ2-3; 12 nucleotides match TRBD2. Per the germline V gene, CDR1 is SGHTA and CDR2 is FQGNSA. V lost 1 base to trimming and J lost 1 base; unmatched junction nucleotides: 0. CDR3 length: 16 residues. CDR3 DNA: TGTGCCAGCAGCTTAGGACTAGCGGGAGGCACAGATACGCAGTATTTT. Translated, it gives CASSLGLAGGTDTQYF.

The chain joins TRBV18 to TRBJ1-4, with D possibly being TRBD1 (6 bases). Germline lookup yields CDR1 KGHSH and CDR2 LQKENI. This CDR3 is 14 amino acids long. V lost 1 base to trimming and J lost 8 bases, with 11 bases between them. Here the CDR3 reads CASSPQQGDEKLFF. CDR3 in DNA: TGTGCCAGCTCACCACAACAGGGAGACGAAAAACTGTTTTTT. Full variable domain (remainder filled in from reference TRBV18 and TRBJ1-4): NAGVMQNPRHLVRRRGQEARLRCSPMKGHSHVYWYRQLPEEGLKFMVYLQKENIIDESGMPKERFSAEFPKEGPSILRIQQVVRGDSAAYFCASSPQQGDEKLFFGSGTQLSVL.

This clone was seen a single time. The V gene is TRBV19, the J gene TRBJ1-1; D not certain. The CDR3 spans 14 residues. CDR1 and CDR2 from the germline V gene are LNHDA and SQIVND (reference sequence). Trimming took 5 bases from V and 6 from J, leaving 16 bases between them. Written as DNA, the CDR3 is TGTGCCAGTAGTCCCCTTCTAAAGAGCGCTGAAGCTTTCTTT. Translating it yields CASSPLLKSAEAFF.

The chain uses TRBV4-1 and TRBJ1-4; the match to TRBD1 covers 7 bases. V gave up 0 bases and J gave up 7 bases; unmatched junction bases: 8. The CDR3 is made up of 16 amino acids. Germline CDR1 reads MGHRA; CDR2 reads YSYEKL. CDR3 sequence: CASSQELGGYGEKLFF. For the CDR3, the DNA is TGCGCCAGCAGCCAAGAATTAGGGGGCTATGGTGAAAAACTGTTTTTT.

The chain uses TRBV30 and TRBJ2-1; tentative D call: TRBD2 (6 bases). The CDR3 covers 16 residues. The V gene's germline CDR1 is GTSNPN and CDR2 SVGIG (reference sequence). V was clipped by 2 bases and J by 0 bases, with 14 bases between them. CDR3 bases: TGTGCCTGGAGTCACGGGAGCCACAACTCCTACAATGAGCAGTTCTTC. Its protein is CAWSHGSHNSYNEQFF.

The V gene is TRBV28, the J gene TRBJ1-4, with D perhaps matching TRBD1 (5 bases). Trimming shortened V by 6 bases and J by 7 bases, and 18 bases separated the two germline ends. Germline CDR1 MDHEN, CDR2 SYDVKM. The CDR3 length is 15 residues. CDR3 nucleotides: TGTGCCAGCAGCCCAACAGGTCCCCCTGGTGAAAAACTGTTTTTT. Protein product: CASSPTGPPGEKLFF.

Remarks on this clone: At one end the junction does not follow the germline gene, possibly because of a read error. The V gene is TRBV27, the J gene TRBJ1-1, with TRBD1 matching over 9 bases. The CDR3 consists of 11 residues. CDR1 is MNHEY, CDR2 SMNVEV, per germline (reference sequence). CDR3 coding DNA: TGTGCCAGCAGTGGCCGGGACAGGGCCCTCTTT. Translating it yields CASSGRDRALF.

This chain uses TRBV11-2 with TRBJ1-2; tentatively, D is TRBD1 (6 bases). Germline V gene sequence: CDR1 SGHAT, CDR2 FQNNGV. Trimming removed 4 bases from V and 6 bases from J, with 21 bases in between. This CDR3 region has 16 residues. The CDR3 sequence: CASSSPRGAGRNGYTF. The CDR3 DNA reads as TGTGCCAGCAGCTCCCCCCGGGGGGCAGGGAGAAATGGCTACACCTTC.